The 20 T cell receptor beta chains reported below all come from one sample, sequenced in a study of blood T cell repertoires in COVID-19. Assay: immunoSEQ multiplex PCR; the TCRdb copy retains only in-frame clones and omits some. The table shows roughly 250,000 clones, with approximately 86% occurring only once. Input material: peripheral blood. The receptors were sampled from a woman of 80 years or more with active or convalescent COVID-19.

The chain couples TRBV28 to TRBJ1-2; 7 bases line up with TRBD1. Germline CDR1 and CDR2: MDHEN and SYDVKM. The V gene end was trimmed by 4 bases and the J gene end by 6 bases; junction bases not matched to a gene: 14. The CDR3 loop spans 16 amino acids. This CDR3 is CASSSTGRTLGHGYTF. Written as DNA, the CDR3 is TGTGCCAGCAGTTCGACAGGGAGGACCCTAGGTCATGGCTACACCTTC.

This clone has ten or more counts. The chain recombines TRBV6-2 or TRBV6-3 with TRBJ1-5; TRBD1 is a possible D gene (5 bases). CDR3 length: 14 amino acids. Germline CDR1 is MNHEY and CDR2 is SVGEGT. V was cut by 1 base and J by 3 bases, with 7 bases left in between. The CDR3 sequence: CASSYLQANQPQHF. DNA for the CDR3: TGTGCCAGCAGTTACTTACAGGCCAATCAGCCCCAGCATTTT.

Regarding this clone: The sample has other DNA sequences that encode this CDR3 too. The V and J genes are TRBV20-1 and TRBJ1-5; possibly TRBD1 for D (5 bases). This CDR3 region has 11 residues. Germline V gives CDR1 DFQATT, CDR2 SNEGSKA (reference sequence). Trimming stripped 3 bases from V and 7 bases from J, with 7 bases between. Here the CDR3 reads CSASRGQPQHF. The CDR3 DNA is TGCAGTGCTAGTAGGGGCCAGCCCCAGCATTTT.

The CDR3 coding sequence is TGTGCCAGCAGCGTATCGACAGGAGTAAATCAGCCCCAGCATTTT. It encodes CASSVSTGVNQPQHF. V gene TRBV9 combines with J gene TRBJ1-5, with D possibly TRBD1 on 6 matching bases. This CDR3 has 15 residues. Germline values: CDR1 SGDLS, CDR2 YYNGEE. Trimming left V 1 base short and J 4 bases short, with 12 bases between.

The chain combines TRBV11-2 with TRBJ2-3; a possible D gene is TRBD1 (6 bases). Germline CDR1 SGHAT, CDR2 FQNNGV. The length of the CDR3 is 14 residues. Trimming pared 1 base from V and 4 bases from J, leaving 9 bases between. The CDR3 sequence: CASSLVRTADTQYF. The CDR3 DNA is TGTGCCAGCAGCTTAGTAAGGACAGCAGATACGCAGTATTTT.

This clone was seen more than once but under ten times. The chain links TRBV2 to TRBJ2-7; 7 nucleotides align to TRBD1. The CDR3 loop spans 13 amino acids. Germline V gene lookup returns CDR1 SNHLY and CDR2 FYNNEI. V lost 8 bases to trimming and J lost 2 bases; unmatched junction nucleotides: 6. The CDR3 sequence is CASGQDFTYEQYF. For the CDR3, the DNA is TGTGCCAGCGGACAGGACTTTACCTACGAGCAGTACTTC. Full variable domain (rest looked up from reference TRBV2 and TRBJ2-7): EPEVTQTPSHQVTQMGQEVILRCVPISNHLYFYWYRQILGQKVEFLVSFYNNEISEKSEIFDDQFSVERPDGSNFTLKIRSTKLEDSAMYFCASGQDFTYEQYFGPGTRLTVT.

This clone was seen only once. The chain uses TRBV29-1 and TRBJ2-3; unclear D gene. The CDR3 is 12 amino acids. The V end was cut by 3 bases, the J end by 1 base, with 5 bases between. Germline V gene data show CDR1 as SQVTM and CDR2 as ANQGSEA. This CDR3 is CSVERGTDTQYF. DNA for the CDR3: TGCAGCGTTGAGCGAGGCACAGATACGCAGTATTTT.

This clone has only one observation. The chain is built from TRBV19 and TRBJ1-3, with 8 bases identical to TRBD1. The CDR3 runs 15 residues. With 5 bases clipped from V and 2 bases from J, the junction kept 5 bases outside the gene matches. CDR1 is LNHDA, CDR2 SQIVND, per germline (reference sequence). The CDR3 region has the DNA TGTGCCAGTAGTCGACAGGGGCAAACTGGAAACACCATATATTTT. It codes for CASSRQGQTGNTIYF.

This chain links TRBV29-1 with TRBJ1-1, with 7 bases identical to TRBD1. Germline CDR1 SQVTM, CDR2 ANQGSEA. V lost 7 bases and J lost 6; bases outside the gene matches: 14. This CDR3 comprises 14 residues. The chain's CDR3 is CSGDSGHLDAEAFF. The CDR3 nucleotides are TGCAGCGGGGACAGTGGTCACCTCGACGCTGAAGCTTTCTTT.

This sequence joins TRBV6-5 and TRBJ2-2; 7 bases are shared with TRBD1. There are 15 residues in the CDR3. The junction had 9 bases not matched to a gene; V was cut back by 5 bases and J by 6 bases. Germline CDR1 is MNHEY and CDR2 is SVGAGI. The CDR3 reads CASSPIGQVPGELFF. Written as DNA, the CDR3 is TGTGCCAGCAGTCCCATAGGACAGGTCCCCGGGGAGCTGTTTTTT.

The genes are TRBV5-1 and TRBJ1-2; TRBD1 is a possible D gene (5 bases). The germline V gene has CDR1 SGHRS and CDR2 YFSETQ. The CDR3 has 12 residues. Trimming cost V 3 bases and J 8 bases, with 11 bases left between them. CDR3: CASSSIQAGYTF. The CDR3 DNA reads as TGCGCCAGCAGCTCGATACAGGCGGGCTACACCTTC. The variable domain in full, with the rest retrieved from reference TRBV5-1 and TRBJ1-2, is KAGVTQTPRYLIKTRGQQVTLSCSPISGHRSVSWYQQTPGQGLQFLFEYFSETQRNKGNFPGRFSGRQFSNSRSEMNVSTLELGDSALYLCASSSIQAGYTFGSGTRLTVV.

The DNA for the CDR3 is TGTGCCAGTAGTATGATAGCGGGGGGGCCTAGCGGGGAGCTGTTTTTT. Translated: CASSMIAGGPSGELFF. The chain combines TRBV19 with TRBJ2-2, with 11 bases lining up with TRBD2. Germline assignment: CDR1 LNHDA and CDR2 SQIVND (reference sequence). V dropped 3 bases and J dropped 7; count of bases not matched to a gene: 7. This CDR3 contains 16 residues.

This clone was detected only once. The chain carries TRBV6-5 and TRBJ1-2; D gene unclear. The V gene lost 5 bases and the J gene lost 7 bases, with 8 bases spanning the gap. There are 11 residues in the CDR3. Germline V gene lookup returns CDR1 MNHEY and CDR2 SVGAGI. The CDR3: CASSRSTGYTF. In nucleotides, the CDR3 is TGTGCCAGCAGTCGTTCTACTGGCTACACCTTC.

The chain carries TRBV5-8 and TRBJ1-4; D not certain. Germline loops: CDR1 SGHTS, CDR2 YDEGEE. This CDR3 spans 16 amino acids. V shed 4 bases and J shed 7 bases, with 20 bases lying between them. The CDR3 loop reads CASSRGSRGVIEKLFF. CDR3 nucleotides: TGTGCCAGCAGCCGAGGGAGCCGGGGAGTAATTGAAAAACTGTTTTTT.

CDR3 protein: CASSESGPYNEQFF. In nucleotides, the CDR3 is TGCGCCAGCAGTGAGTCGGGGCCCTACAATGAGCAGTTCTTC. The V and J genes are TRBV10-1 and TRBJ2-1; the D gene is possibly TRBD1 (5 bases). The CDR3 is 14 residues long. The V gene lost 0 bases and the J gene lost 2 bases, with 5 bases spanning the gap. The germline V gene encodes CDR1 WNHNN and CDR2 SYGVQD (reference sequence).

The V call is TRBV28, the J call TRBJ1-1, with a tentative D call TRBD1 (6 bases). The germline gives CDR1 MDHEN, CDR2 SYDVKM. This CDR3 comprises 16 residues. V lost 2 bases and J lost 1, with 14 bases in between. CDR3 protein: CASSLPLSRGNTEAFF. The CDR3 DNA is TGTGCCAGCAGTTTACCCCTGAGCAGGGGGAACACTGAAGCTTTCTTT.

This chain joins TRBV10-3 and TRBJ1-1; 10 bases line up with TRBD1. Germline CDR1 reads ENHRY; CDR2 reads SYGVKD. Losses at the gene ends were 4 bases for V and 0 bases for J; bases not matched to a gene: 2. This CDR3 spans 15 amino acids. The CDR3 loop reads CAISAGQGMNTEAFF. The CDR3 nucleotides are TGTGCCATCAGTGCGGGACAGGGGATGAACACTGAAGCTTTCTTT.

CDR3 in amino acids: CASSEGQEGSPLHF. The CDR3 bases are TGCGCCAGCAGCGAGGGACAGGAGGGGTCACCCCTCCACTTT. The chain is built from TRBV5-1 and TRBJ1-6; 8 positions match TRBD1. CDR3 length equals 14 residues. With V trimmed by 4 bases and J by 10 bases, 7 bases remained unmatched. Germline CDR1 is SGHRS and CDR2 is YFSETQ.

V gene TRBV6-1 combines with J gene TRBJ1-1; D is unresolved. This CDR3 is built from 15 residues. The germline V gene encodes CDR1 MNHNS and CDR2 SASEGT. Trimming stripped 2 bases from V and 0 bases from J, with 10 bases between. CDR3 sequence: CASSEYAAVNTEAFF. The CDR3 nucleotides read TGTGCCAGCAGTGAATACGCCGCGGTGAACACTGAAGCTTTCTTT.

This clone turned up a few times. The chain couples TRBV2 to TRBJ1-5, with 8 bases aligning to TRBD1. With 8 bases clipped from V and 7 bases from J, the junction kept 10 bases outside the gene matches. The germline V gene encodes CDR1 SNHLY and CDR2 FYNNEI. The CDR3 spans 14 residues. The CDR3 sequence: CASQLRTGIQPQHF. DNA for the CDR3: TGTGCCAGCCAACTACGGACAGGGATACAGCCCCAGCATTTT. The entire variable domain, with the rest obtained from reference TRBV2 and TRBJ1-5, is as follows: EPEVTQTPSHQVTQMGQEVILRCVPISNHLYFYWYRQILGQKVEFLVSFYNNEISEKSEIFDDQFSVERPDGSNFTLKIRSTKLEDSAMYFCASQLRTGIQPQHFGDGTRLSIL.